This TCR beta chain was captured in a study of T cell responses to AZD1222 COVID-19 vaccine. Overall study findings and caveats: It was only a handful of AZD1222 recipients who were seropositive at baseline.

This CDR3 has 16 amino acids. The ends were cut back, 2 bases at V and 2 bases at J, with 19 bases in the middle. CDR1 is GTSNPN, CDR2 SVGIG, per germline (reference sequence). Sequencing was performed with immunoSEQ multiplex PCR; in TCRdb, only in-frame clones are kept and a portion is missing. The sample lists 80,000 to 100,000 clones, around nine tenths occurring once. Comments on this clone: What it binds is not known.

The chain links TRBV30 to TRBJ2-7, with D possibly being TRBD1 or TRBD2 (5 bases each). Sequencing was performed on peripheral blood, taken 28 days after the second AZD1222 dose. The clonotype comes from an adult who received the AZD1222 COVID-19 vaccine. CDR3 sequence: CAWSRPYRGSPYEQYF. CDR3 coding DNA: TGTGCCTGGAGTAGACCGTACCGGGGCAGCCCCTACGAGCAGTACTTC.